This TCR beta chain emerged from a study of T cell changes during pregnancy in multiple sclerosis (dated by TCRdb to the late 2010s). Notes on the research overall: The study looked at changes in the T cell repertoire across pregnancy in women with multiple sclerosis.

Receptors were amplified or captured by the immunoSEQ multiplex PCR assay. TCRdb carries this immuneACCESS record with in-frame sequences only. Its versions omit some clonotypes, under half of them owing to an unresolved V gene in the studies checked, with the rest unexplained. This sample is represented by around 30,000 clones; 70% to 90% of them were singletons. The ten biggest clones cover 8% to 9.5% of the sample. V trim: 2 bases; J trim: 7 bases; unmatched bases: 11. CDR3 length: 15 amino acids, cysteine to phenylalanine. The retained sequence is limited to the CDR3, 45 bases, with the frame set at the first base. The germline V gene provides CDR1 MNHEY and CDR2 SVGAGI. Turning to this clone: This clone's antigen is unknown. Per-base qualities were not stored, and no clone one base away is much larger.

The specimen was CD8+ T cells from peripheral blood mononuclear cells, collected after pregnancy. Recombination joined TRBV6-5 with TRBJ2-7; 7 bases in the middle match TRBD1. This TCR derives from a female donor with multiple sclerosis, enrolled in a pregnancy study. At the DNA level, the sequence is TGTGCCAGCAGTTACGTCGAGGGGGCTGTAGGGGAGCAGTACTTC. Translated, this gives CASSYVEGAVGEQYF.